This paragraph reports one T cell receptor (beta chain). The data derive from a study of spatial heterogeneity in lung cancer. Overall study context: Detection consistently yielded more beta chains than alpha chains.

The time point: sample taken at primary tumor resection. Samples came from 60 to 75 TRACERx patients with untreated early-stage lung cancer. Material for sequencing was whole RNA from tumor, nontumor lung or frozen PBMC, left unsorted. TCRdb fed the 5' RACE reads into MiXCR, producing one record per CDR3 protein. Of tens of thousands of distinct CDR3 sequences in the sample, around 5.2% were seen once. The CDR3 has 12 amino acids. CDR1 and CDR2 from the germline V gene are MNHNS and SASEGT. V was clipped by 8 bases and J by 2 bases, with 8 bases between them. The chain combines TRBV6-1 with TRBJ2-3, with D hard to call. This TCR derives from a female donor with early-stage non-small cell lung cancer. Sample: PBMCs, taken at surgery. The chain's CDR3 is CASGRPTDTQYF. CDR3 sequence (DNA): TGTGCCAGCGGCAGGCCCACAGATACGCAGTATTTT.